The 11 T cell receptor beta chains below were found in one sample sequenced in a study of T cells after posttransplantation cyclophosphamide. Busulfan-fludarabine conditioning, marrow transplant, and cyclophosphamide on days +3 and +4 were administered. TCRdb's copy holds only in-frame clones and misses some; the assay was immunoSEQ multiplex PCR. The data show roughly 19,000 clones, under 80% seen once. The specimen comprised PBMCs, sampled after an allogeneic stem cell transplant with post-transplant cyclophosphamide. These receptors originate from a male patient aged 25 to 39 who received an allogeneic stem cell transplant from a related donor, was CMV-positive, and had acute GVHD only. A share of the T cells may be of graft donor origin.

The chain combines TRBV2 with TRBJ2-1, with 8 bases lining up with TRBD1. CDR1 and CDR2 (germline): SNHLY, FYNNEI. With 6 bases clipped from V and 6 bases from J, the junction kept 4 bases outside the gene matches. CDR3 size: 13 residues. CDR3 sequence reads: CASRMTGANEQFF. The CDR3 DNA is TGTGCCAGCAGAATGACAGGGGCCAATGAGCAGTTCTTC.

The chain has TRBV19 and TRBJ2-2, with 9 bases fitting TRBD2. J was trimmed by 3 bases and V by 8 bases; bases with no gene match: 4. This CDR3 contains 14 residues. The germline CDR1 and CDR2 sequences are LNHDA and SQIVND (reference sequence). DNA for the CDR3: TGTGCCAGTGCGCGGGGGGGTTACACCGGGGAGCTGTTTTTT. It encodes CASARGGYTGELFF.

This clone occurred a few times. The CDR3 loop is CASSLGTSLHF. CDR3 bases: TGTGCCAGCAGCTTAGGGACATCCCTCCACTTT. The genes are TRBV7-9 and TRBJ1-6, with D perhaps TRBD1 (5 bases). The CDR3 contains 11 residues. Trimming pared 1 base from V and 14 bases from J, leaving 6 bases between. Per germline, CDR1 SEHNR and CDR2 FQNEAQ (reference sequence).

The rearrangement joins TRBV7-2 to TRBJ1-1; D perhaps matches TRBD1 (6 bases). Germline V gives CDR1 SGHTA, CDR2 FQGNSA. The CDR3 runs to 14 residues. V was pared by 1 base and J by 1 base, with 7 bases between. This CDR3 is CASSLVQGNTEAFF. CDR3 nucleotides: TGTGCCAGCAGCTTAGTACAGGGGAACACTGAAGCTTTCTTT.

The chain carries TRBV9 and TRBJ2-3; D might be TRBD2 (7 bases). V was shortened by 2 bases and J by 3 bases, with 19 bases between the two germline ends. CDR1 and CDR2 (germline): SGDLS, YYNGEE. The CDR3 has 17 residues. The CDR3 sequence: CASSVGGGGQGTDTQYF. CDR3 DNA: TGTGCCAGCAGCGTGGGGGGAGGGGGTCAGGGGACAGATACGCAGTATTTT.

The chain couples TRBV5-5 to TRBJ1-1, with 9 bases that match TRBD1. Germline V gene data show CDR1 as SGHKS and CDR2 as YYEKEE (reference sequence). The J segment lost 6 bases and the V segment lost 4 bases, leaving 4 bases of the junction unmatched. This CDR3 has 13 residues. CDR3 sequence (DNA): TGTGCCAGCAGCCTACAGGGGGCGCCTGAAGCTTTCTTT. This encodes CASSLQGAPEAFF. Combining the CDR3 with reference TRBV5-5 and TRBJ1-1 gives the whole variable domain DAGVTQSPTHLIKTRGQQVTLRCSPISGHKSVSWYQQVLGQGPQFIFQYYEKEERGRGNFPDRFSARQFPNYSSELNVNALLLGDSALYLCASSLQGAPEAFFGQGTRLTVV.

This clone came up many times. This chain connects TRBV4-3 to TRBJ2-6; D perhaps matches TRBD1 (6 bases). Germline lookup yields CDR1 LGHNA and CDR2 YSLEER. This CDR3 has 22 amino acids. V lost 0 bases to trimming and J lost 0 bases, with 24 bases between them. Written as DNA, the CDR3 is TGCGCCAGCAGCCAAGATCTTCTCTTCACGGACAGCCTTTTCTCTGGGGCCAACGTCCTGACTTTC. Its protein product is CASSQDLLFTDSLFSGANVLTF.

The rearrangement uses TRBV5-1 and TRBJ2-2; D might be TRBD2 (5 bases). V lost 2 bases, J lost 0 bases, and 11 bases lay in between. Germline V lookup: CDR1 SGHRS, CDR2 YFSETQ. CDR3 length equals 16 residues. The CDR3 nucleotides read TGCGCCAGCAGCTTCAATGGAGGCGCGAACACCGGGGAGCTGTTTTTT. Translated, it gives CASSFNGGANTGELFF.

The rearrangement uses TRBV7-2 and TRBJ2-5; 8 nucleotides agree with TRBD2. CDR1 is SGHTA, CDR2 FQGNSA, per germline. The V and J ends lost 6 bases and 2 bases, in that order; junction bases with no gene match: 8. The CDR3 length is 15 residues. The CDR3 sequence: CASSFSGVQQETQYF. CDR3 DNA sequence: TGTGCCAGCAGTTTTAGCGGGGTGCAACAAGAGACCCAGTACTTC.

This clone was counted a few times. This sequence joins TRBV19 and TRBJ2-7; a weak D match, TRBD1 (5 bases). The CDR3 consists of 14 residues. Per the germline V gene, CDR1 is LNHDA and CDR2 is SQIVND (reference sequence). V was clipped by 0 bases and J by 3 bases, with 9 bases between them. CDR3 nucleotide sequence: TGTGCCAGTAGTATAGATCCCCAGGGCTACGAGCAGTACTTC. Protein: CASSIDPQGYEQYF.

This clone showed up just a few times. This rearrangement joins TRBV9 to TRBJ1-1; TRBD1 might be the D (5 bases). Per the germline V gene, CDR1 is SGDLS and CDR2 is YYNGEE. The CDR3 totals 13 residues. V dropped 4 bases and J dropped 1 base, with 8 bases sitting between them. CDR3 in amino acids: CASSPRENTEAFF. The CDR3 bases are TGTGCCAGCAGCCCCAGGGAGAACACTGAAGCTTTCTTT.